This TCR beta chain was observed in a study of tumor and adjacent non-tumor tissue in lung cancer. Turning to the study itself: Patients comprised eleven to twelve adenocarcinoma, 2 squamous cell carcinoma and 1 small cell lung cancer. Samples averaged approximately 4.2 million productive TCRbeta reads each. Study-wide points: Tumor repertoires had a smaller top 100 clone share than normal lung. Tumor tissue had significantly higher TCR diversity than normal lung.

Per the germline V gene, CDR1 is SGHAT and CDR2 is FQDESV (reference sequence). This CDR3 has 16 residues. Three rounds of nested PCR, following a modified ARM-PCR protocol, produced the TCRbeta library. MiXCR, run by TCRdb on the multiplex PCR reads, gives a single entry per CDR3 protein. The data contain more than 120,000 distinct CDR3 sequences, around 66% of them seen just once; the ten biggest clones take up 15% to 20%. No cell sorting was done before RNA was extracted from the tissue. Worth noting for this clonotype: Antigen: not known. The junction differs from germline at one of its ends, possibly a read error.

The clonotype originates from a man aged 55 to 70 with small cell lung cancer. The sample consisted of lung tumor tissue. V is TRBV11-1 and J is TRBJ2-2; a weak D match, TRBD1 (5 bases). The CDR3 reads CAGSSPVRVNTGELFF. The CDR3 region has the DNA TGTGCCGGCAGCTCCCCGGTCAGGGTAAACACCGGGGAGCTGTTTTTT. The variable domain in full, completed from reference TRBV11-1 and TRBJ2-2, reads EAEVAQSPRYKITEKSQAVAFWCDPISGHATLYWYRQILGQGPELLVQFQDESVVDDSQLPKDRFSAERLKGVDSTLKIQPAELGDSAMYLCAGSSPVRVNTGELFFGEGSRLTVL.